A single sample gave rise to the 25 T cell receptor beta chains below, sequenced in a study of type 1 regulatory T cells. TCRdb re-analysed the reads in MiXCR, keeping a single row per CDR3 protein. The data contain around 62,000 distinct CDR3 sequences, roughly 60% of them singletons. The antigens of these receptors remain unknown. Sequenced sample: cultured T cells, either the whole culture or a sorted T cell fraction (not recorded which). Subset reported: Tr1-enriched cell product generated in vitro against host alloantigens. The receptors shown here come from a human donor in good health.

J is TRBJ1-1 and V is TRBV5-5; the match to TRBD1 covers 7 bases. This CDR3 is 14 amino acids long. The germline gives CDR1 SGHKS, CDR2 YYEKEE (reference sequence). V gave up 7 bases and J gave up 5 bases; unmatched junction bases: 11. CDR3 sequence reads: CASRREGAGTEAFF. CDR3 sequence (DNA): TGTGCCAGCCGCCGGGAGGGGGCGGGAACTGAAGCTTTCTTT. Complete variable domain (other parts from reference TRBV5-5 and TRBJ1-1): DAGVTQSPTHLIKTRGQQVTLRCSPISGHKSVSWYQQVLGQGPQFIFQYYEKEERGRGNFPDRFSARQFPNYSSELNVNALLLGDSALYLCASRREGAGTEAFFGQGTRLTVV.

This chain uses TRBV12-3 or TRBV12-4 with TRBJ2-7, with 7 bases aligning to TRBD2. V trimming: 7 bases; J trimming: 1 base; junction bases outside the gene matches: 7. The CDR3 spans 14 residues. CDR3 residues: CASKERERSYEQYF. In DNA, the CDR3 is TGTGCCAGCAAGGAGCGGGAAAGGTCCTACGAGCAGTACTTC.

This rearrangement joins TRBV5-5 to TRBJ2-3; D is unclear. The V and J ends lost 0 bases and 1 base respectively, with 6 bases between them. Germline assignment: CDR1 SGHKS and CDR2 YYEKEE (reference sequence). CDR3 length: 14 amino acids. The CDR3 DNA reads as TGTGCCAGCAGCTTGGATTTACGCACAGATACGCAGTATTTT. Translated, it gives CASSLDLRTDTQYF.

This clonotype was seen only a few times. The CDR3 DNA follows: TGCGCCAGCAGCCTCGGACAGCCGACCTACGAGCAGTACTTC. Translating gives CASSLGQPTYEQYF. This chain links TRBV5-1 with TRBJ2-7, with D tentatively TRBD1 (6 bases). The length of the CDR3 is 14 residues. Germline CDR1 and CDR2: SGHRS and YFSETQ. The V end lost 4 bases, the J end lost 2 bases, and 13 bases lay between the germline ends.

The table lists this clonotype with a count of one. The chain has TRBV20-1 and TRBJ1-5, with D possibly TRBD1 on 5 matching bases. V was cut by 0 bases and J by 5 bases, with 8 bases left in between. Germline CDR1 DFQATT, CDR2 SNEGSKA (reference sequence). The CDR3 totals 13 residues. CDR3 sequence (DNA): TGCAGTGCTAGAGAGGGGCCTGATCAGCCCCAGCATTTT. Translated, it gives CSAREGPDQPQHF.

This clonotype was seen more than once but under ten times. CDR3 in amino acids: CASSQEGQGLAKNIQYF. CDR3 sequence (DNA): TGTGCCAGCAGCCAAGAGGGACAGGGGCTAGCCAAAAACATTCAGTACTTC. J is TRBJ2-4 and V is TRBV4-2; 10 nucleotides align to TRBD1. V gave up 0 bases and J gave up 0 bases; unmatched junction bases: 2. Per germline, CDR1 LGHNA and CDR2 YNFKEQ. There are 17 residues in the CDR3.

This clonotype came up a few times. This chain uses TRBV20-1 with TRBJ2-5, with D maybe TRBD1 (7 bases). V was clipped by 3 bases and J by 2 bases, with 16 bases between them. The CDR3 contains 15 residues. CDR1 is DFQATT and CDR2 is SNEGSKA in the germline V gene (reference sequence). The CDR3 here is CSARDPRGTQETQYF. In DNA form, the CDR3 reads TGCAGTGCTAGGGACCCCAGGGGGACTCAAGAGACCCAGTACTTC.

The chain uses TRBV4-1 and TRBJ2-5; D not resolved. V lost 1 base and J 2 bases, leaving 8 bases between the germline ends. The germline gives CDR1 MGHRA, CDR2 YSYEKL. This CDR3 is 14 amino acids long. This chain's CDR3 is CASSQVMGQETQYF. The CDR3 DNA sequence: TGCGCCAGCAGCCAAGTCATGGGGCAAGAGACCCAGTACTTC.

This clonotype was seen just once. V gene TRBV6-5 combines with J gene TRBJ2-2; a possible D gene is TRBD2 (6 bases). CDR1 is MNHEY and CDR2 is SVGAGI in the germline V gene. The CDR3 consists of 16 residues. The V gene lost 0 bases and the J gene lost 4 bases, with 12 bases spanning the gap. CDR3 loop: CASSYSGGAFTGELFF. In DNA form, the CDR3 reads TGTGCCAGCAGTTACTCGGGGGGAGCTTTCACCGGGGAGCTGTTTTTT.

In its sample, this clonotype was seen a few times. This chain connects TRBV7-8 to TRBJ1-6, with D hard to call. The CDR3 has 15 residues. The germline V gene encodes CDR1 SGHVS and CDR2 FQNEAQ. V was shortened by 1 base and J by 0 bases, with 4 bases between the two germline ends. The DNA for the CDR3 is TGTGCCAGCAGCTTAGGGAACTCCTATAATTCACCCCTCCACTTT. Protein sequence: CASSLGNSYNSPLHF.

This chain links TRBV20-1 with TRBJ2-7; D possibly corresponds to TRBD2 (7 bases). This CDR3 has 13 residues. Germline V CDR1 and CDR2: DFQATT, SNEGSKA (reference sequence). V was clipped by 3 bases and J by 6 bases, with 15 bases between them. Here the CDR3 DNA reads TGCAGTGCTAGGTACTCTAGGGGGGGCGAGCAGTACTTC. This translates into CSARYSRGGEQYF.

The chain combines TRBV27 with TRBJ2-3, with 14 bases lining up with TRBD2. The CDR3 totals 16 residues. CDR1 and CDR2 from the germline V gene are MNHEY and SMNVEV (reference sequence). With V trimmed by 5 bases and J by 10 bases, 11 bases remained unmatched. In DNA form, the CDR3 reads TGTGCCAGCAGTCGGACGGGACTAGCGGGAGCGGGTTCGCAGTATTTT. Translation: CASSRTGLAGAGSQYF.

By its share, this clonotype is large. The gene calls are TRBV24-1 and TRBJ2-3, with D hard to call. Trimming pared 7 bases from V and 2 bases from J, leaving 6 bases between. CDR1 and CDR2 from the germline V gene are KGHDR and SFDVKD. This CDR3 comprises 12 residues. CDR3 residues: CATRDDTDTQYF. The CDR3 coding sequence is TGTGCCACCAGGGACGACACAGATACGCAGTATTTT.

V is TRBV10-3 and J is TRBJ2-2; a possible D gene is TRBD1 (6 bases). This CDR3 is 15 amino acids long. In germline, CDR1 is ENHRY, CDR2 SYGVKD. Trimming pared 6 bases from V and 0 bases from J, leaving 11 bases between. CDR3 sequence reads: CAIRSRGPNTGELFF. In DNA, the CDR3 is TGTGCCATCAGATCCAGGGGACCGAACACCGGGGAGCTGTTTTTT.

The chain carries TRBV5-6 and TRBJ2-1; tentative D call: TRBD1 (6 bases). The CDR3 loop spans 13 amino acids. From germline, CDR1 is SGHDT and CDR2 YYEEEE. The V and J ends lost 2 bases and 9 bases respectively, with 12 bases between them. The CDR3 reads CASSFGQQAEQFF. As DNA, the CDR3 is TGTGCCAGCAGCTTCGGACAGCAGGCTGAGCAGTTCTTC.

CDR3 in amino acids: CSVVWGSSYDEQYF. CDR3 nucleotides: TGCAGCGTTGTATGGGGATCGTCCTACGACGAGCAGTACTTC. V and J are TRBV29-1 and TRBJ2-7; no clear D. CDR3 size: 14 residues. The germline V and J ends were trimmed by 4 bases and 5 bases, with 18 bases remaining between them. CDR1 SQVTM and CDR2 ANQGSEA come from the germline V gene.

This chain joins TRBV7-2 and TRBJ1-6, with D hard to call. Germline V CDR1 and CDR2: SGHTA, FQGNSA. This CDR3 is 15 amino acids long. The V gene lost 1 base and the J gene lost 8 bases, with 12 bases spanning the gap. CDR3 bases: TGTGCCAGCAGCTTAGAAGCGATGGGTGATTCACCCCTCCACTTT. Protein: CASSLEAMGDSPLHF.

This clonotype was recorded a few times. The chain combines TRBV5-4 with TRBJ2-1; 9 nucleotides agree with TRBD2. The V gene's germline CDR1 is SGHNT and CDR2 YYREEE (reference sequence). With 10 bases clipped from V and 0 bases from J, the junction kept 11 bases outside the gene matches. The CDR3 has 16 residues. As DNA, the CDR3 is TGTGCCTCTTCGCGGGAGGGCCTAGACTCCTACAATGAGCAGTTCTTC. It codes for CASSREGLDSYNEQFF.

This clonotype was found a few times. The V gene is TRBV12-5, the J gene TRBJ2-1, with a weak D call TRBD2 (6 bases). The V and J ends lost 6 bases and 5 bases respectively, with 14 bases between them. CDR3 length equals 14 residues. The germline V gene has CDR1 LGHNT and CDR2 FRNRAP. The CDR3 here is CASGRSGSNNEQFF. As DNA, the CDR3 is TGTGCTAGTGGCCGGAGCGGGTCTAACAATGAGCAGTTCTTC.

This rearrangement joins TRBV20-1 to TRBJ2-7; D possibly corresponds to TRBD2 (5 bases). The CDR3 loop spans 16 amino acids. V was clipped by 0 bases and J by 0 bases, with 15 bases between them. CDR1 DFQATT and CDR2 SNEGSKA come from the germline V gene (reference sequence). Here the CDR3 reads CSARERGLIRSYEQYF. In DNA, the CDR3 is TGCAGTGCTAGAGAAAGAGGACTGATACGCTCCTACGAGCAGTACTTC.

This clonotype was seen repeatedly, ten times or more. The DNA for the CDR3 is TGTGCCAGCAGCTTAGTTGAGACCCAGTACTTC. This codes for CASSLVETQYF. The chain uses TRBV7-2 and TRBJ2-5; D remains unclear. Per the germline V gene, CDR1 is SGHTA and CDR2 is FQGNSA. There are 11 residues in the CDR3. The V end was cut by 1 base, the J end by 5 bases, with 2 bases between. Variable domain in full (rest from reference TRBV7-2 and TRBJ2-5): GAGVSQSPSNKVTEKGKDVELRCDPISGHTALYWYRQSLGQGLEFLIYFQGNSAPDKSGLPSDRFSAERTGGSVSTLTIQRTQQEDSAVYLCASSLVETQYFGPGTRLLVL.

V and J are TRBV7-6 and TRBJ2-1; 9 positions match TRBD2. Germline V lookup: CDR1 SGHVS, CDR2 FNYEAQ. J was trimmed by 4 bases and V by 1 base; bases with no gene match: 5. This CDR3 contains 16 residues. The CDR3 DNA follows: TGTGCCAGCAGCTTAGGTAGCGGGAGAGGATACAATGAGCAGTTCTTC. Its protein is CASSLGSGRGYNEQFF.

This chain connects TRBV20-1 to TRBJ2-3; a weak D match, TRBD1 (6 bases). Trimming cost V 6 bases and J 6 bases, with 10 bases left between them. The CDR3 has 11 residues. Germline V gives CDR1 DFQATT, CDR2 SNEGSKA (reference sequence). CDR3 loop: CSANREDTQYF. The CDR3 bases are TGCAGTGCAAACAGGGAGGATACGCAGTATTTT.

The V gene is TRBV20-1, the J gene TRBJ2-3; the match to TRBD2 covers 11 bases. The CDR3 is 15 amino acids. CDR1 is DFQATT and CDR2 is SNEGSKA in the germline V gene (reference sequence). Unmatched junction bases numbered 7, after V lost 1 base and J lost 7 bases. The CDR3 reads CSARALAGGLNTQYF. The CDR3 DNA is TGCAGTGCTAGAGCGCTAGCGGGAGGTTTGAATACGCAGTATTTT.

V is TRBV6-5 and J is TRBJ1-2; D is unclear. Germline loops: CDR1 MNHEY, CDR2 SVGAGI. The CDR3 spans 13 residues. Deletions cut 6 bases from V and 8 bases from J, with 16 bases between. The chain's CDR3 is CASSDPKFGGYTF. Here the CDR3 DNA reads TGTGCCAGCAGCGATCCTAAGTTCGGGGGCTACACCTTC.